This entry concerns a single T cell receptor beta chain. Trimming pared 2 bases from V and 4 bases from J, leaving 9 bases between. Germline assignment: CDR1 LGHNT and CDR2 FRNRAP. The CDR3 consists of 15 residues. This sample was included in a study of ipilimumab plus nivolumab after autologous stem cell transplantation. Profiling relied on immunoSEQ multiplex PCR, and the TCRdb table lists in-frame clones only, not all of them. The sample contains 15,000 to 20,000 clones, around 80% of which appear only once. The clonotype originates from a male donor with diffuse large B-cell lymphoma. Sequencing used PBMCs, obtained in a trial of ipilimumab plus nivolumab as post-transplant consolidation. This rearrangement joins TRBV12-5 to TRBJ2-6; perhaps TRBD1 as D (5 bases). In nucleotides, the CDR3 is TGTGCTAGTGGTTTGTATAGACAGGGGGCCAACGTCCTGACTTTC. It specifies CASGLYRQGANVLTF.